These 19 T cell receptor beta chains were all obtained from the same sample, sequenced in a study of T cell responses to AZD1222 COVID-19 vaccine. Clones were read by immunoSEQ multiplex PCR, and TCRdb kept only the in-frame ones, dropping some. The profile shows about 180,000 clones, 85% to 95% of them singletons. This sample comprised peripheral blood, obtained 28 days after the second dose of the MenACWY control vaccine. Source of these receptors: an adult who received the MenACWY meningococcal vaccine as a control.

The V call is TRBV6-1, the J call TRBJ2-7, with 7 positions matching TRBD1. After removal of 1 base from V and 7 bases from J, the junction contained 7 bases not matched to a gene. This CDR3 spans 14 amino acids. Per germline, CDR1 MNHNS and CDR2 SASEGT. The CDR3 bases are TGTGCCAGCAGTGAAGGTGACAGGGATTTTGAGCAGTACTTC. Encoded protein: CASSEGDRDFEQYF.

V usage is TRBV5-1 and J usage is TRBJ2-5; no reliable D call. This CDR3 spans 12 amino acids. Looked up from germline, CDR1 is SGHRS and CDR2 is YFSETQ. The V end was cut by 4 bases, the J end by 0 bases, with 4 bases between. CDR3 protein: CASSTDQETQYF. Written as DNA, the CDR3 is TGCGCCAGCAGCACCGACCAAGAGACCCAGTACTTC.

The chain recombines TRBV4-3 with TRBJ1-1; D is uncertain. The CDR3 covers 14 residues. V gave up 0 bases and J gave up 8 bases, with 13 bases separating them. Germline assignment: CDR1 LGHNA and CDR2 YSLEER. The CDR3 here is CASSQDGLVGEAFF. The CDR3 nucleotides read TGCGCCAGCAGCCAAGACGGGCTCGTCGGAGAAGCTTTCTTT.

The chain joins TRBV30 to TRBJ1-2, with D possibly matching TRBD1 (6 bases). Germline values: CDR1 GTSNPN, CDR2 SVGIG (reference sequence). This CDR3 has 15 amino acids. Trimming cost V 3 bases and J 3 bases, with 17 bases left between them. Written as DNA, the CDR3 is TGTGCCTGGAGAGTGAACAGGGTTGATGACTATGGCTACACCTTC. Encoded protein: CAWRVNRVDDYGYTF.

V and J are TRBV18 and TRBJ1-2; no clear D gene. Germline V gives CDR1 KGHSH, CDR2 LQKENI. V lost 2 bases and J lost 8, with 6 bases in between. The CDR3 has 11 residues. CDR3 in DNA: TGTGCCAGCTCACCAAATACGGGCTACACCTTC. This codes for CASSPNTGYTF. The variable domain in full, with the rest retrieved from reference TRBV18 and TRBJ1-2, is NAGVMQNPRHLVRRRGQEARLRCSPMKGHSHVYWYRQLPEEGLKFMVYLQKENIIDESGMPKERFSAEFPKEGPSILRIQQVVRGDSAAYFCASSPNTGYTFGSGTRLTVV.

The rearrangement joins TRBV2 to TRBJ2-2, with a weak D call TRBD1 (8 bases). Trimming left V 4 bases short and J 6 bases short, with 15 bases between. The germline V gene has CDR1 SNHLY and CDR2 FYNNEI. The CDR3 runs 15 residues. The CDR3 DNA follows: TGTGCCAGCAGTGTCGGACAGGGAGGGGCCGGGGAGCTGTTTTTT. It specifies CASSVGQGGAGELFF.

The chain combines TRBV25-1 with TRBJ2-7, with a possible D match to TRBD2 (5 bases). Germline CDR1 and CDR2: MGHDK and SYGVNS. Between the trimmed V and J ends, which lost 5 bases and 5 bases, there was a span of 13 bases. CDR3 length: 13 amino acids. The CDR3 reads CASSKPGSHEQYF. The CDR3 DNA is TGTGCCAGCAGTAAACCGGGGTCCCACGAGCAGTACTTC.

The genes are TRBV30 and TRBJ1-6, with D maybe TRBD1 (5 bases). There are 15 residues in the CDR3. Germline loops: CDR1 GTSNPN, CDR2 SVGIG (reference sequence). The V end was cut by 3 bases, the J end by 7 bases, with 16 bases between. DNA for the CDR3: TGTGCCTGGAGACGGGGGGGAATTAAGAATTCACCCCTCCACTTT. Translated: CAWRRGGIKNSPLHF.

As to this clone: The same CDR3 can be traced to other DNA sequences in this sample. This chain joins TRBV6-5 and TRBJ1-1; D is ambiguous. In germline, CDR1 is MNHEY, CDR2 SVGAGI. Trimming took 2 bases from V and 3 from J, leaving 1 base between them. The CDR3 loop spans 11 amino acids. The CDR3 spells CASSYDTEAFF. CDR3 nucleotide sequence: TGTGCCAGCAGTTACGACACTGAAGCTTTCTTT.

The V and J genes are TRBV2 and TRBJ1-5; tentatively, D is TRBD1 (5 bases). Deletions cut 8 bases from V and 3 bases from J, with 17 bases between. Germline-derived CDR1 and CDR2 are SNHLY and FYNNEI. The CDR3 loop spans 15 amino acids. The CDR3 DNA is TGTGCCAGCGACAGAAGGTCACCGGACAATCAGCCCCAGCATTTT. Amino acid sequence: CASDRRSPDNQPQHF.

This chain links TRBV10-3 with TRBJ2-2; D call uncertain. CDR1 and CDR2 from the germline V gene are ENHRY and SYGVKD. V was clipped by 6 bases and J by 6 bases, with 11 bases between them. The CDR3 spans 13 residues. This CDR3 reads CAISLLSPGELFF. The CDR3 nucleotides read TGTGCCATCAGCCTCTTAAGCCCCGGGGAGCTGTTTTTT.

The rearrangement links TRBV27 to TRBJ1-2, with D unclear. Germline CDR1 and CDR2: MNHEY and SMNVEV (reference sequence). V lost 2 bases to trimming and J lost 5 bases, with 9 bases between them. The CDR3 is 13 residues long. Here the CDR3 DNA reads TGTGCCAGCAGTTTAACGGGGTTGTATGGCTACACCTTC. Amino acids: CASSLTGLYGYTF.

The V gene is TRBV30, the J gene TRBJ1-2; D unresolved. The V gene lost 0 bases and the J gene lost 2 bases, with 19 bases spanning the gap. The CDR3 runs to 17 residues. The germline CDR1 and CDR2 sequences are GTSNPN and SVGIG (reference sequence). The CDR3 DNA is TGTGCCTGGAGTGTAAAGAAAGGCGCAGGATTCAACTATGGCTACACCTTC. Protein sequence: CAWSVKKGAGFNYGYTF.

The gene calls are TRBV19 and TRBJ1-2, with 7 bases matching TRBD1. The CDR3 runs to 14 residues. Germline V gives CDR1 LNHDA, CDR2 SQIVND (reference sequence). The trim removed 2 bases at V and 4 bases at J, leaving 4 bases unmatched. This CDR3 is CASSITGAIYGYTF. DNA of the CDR3: TGTGCCAGTAGTATAACAGGGGCTATCTATGGCTACACCTTC.

The gene calls are TRBV2 and TRBJ1-6; D ambiguous. The CDR3 has 13 residues. The V and J ends lost 7 bases and 9 bases respectively, with 13 bases between them. The V gene's germline CDR1 is SNHLY and CDR2 FYNNEI. The CDR3 reads CASKGREGSPLHF. The DNA of the CDR3 is TGTGCCAGCAAAGGAAGGGAAGGTTCACCCCTCCACTTT.

The rearrangement links TRBV18 to TRBJ1-4; 10 bases align to TRBD1. The CDR3 consists of 15 residues. V was clipped by 3 bases and J by 7 bases; unmatched bases: 5. Germline CDR1 reads KGHSH; CDR2 reads LQKENI. This CDR3 is CASSPGQGGAEKLFF. The CDR3 DNA reads TGTGCCAGCTCACCTGGACAGGGGGGGGCTGAAAAACTGTTTTTT.

The chain employs TRBV2 and TRBJ1-3; 8 bases match TRBD1. Germline lookup yields CDR1 SNHLY and CDR2 FYNNEI. CDR3 size: 14 residues. The junction had 6 bases not matched to a gene; V was cut back by 8 bases and J by 3 bases. The CDR3 sequence: CASLLQGVGNTIYF. DNA of the CDR3: TGTGCCAGCTTACTACAGGGGGTTGGAAACACCATATATTTT.

The chain has TRBV6-5 and TRBJ1-1; 7 bases agree with TRBD1. This CDR3 contains 14 residues. V lost 8 bases to trimming and J lost 1 base; unmatched junction nucleotides: 7. Germline lookup yields CDR1 MNHEY and CDR2 SVGAGI. DNA of the CDR3: TGTGCCAGCGGAGTTAGGACAGGGAACACTGAAGCTTTCTTT. Amino acids: CASGVRTGNTEAFF.

J is TRBJ1-1 and V is TRBV6-1, with unresolved D. The germline V and J ends were trimmed by 3 bases and 0 bases, with 2 bases remaining between them. From germline, CDR1 is MNHNS and CDR2 SASEGT. This CDR3 spans 12 amino acids. CDR3 bases: TGTGCCAGCAGTGATTTGAACACTGAAGCTTTCTTT. Translated: CASSDLNTEAFF.